The source of this TCR beta chain is a study of blood T cell repertoires in COVID-19. The CDR3 extends over 16 amino acids. Germline CDR1 is LGHNA and CDR2 is YSLEER. J was trimmed by 4 bases and V by 3 bases; bases with no gene match: 6. Assay used: immunoSEQ multiplex PCR; TCRdb lists only in-frame clones, some missing. The data show 350,000 to 550,000 clones, roughly 85% seen once. The TCR sequence derives from a woman between 18 and 30 years old with acute COVID-19. What was sequenced was PBMCs or T cells enriched from blood (not recorded which). This chain uses TRBV4-3 with TRBJ1-1; 12 bases align to TRBD1. CDR3 loop: CASSHPKGQGATEAFF. Written as DNA, the CDR3 is TGCGCCAGCAGCCACCCCAAGGGACAGGGGGCCACTGAAGCTTTCTTT.